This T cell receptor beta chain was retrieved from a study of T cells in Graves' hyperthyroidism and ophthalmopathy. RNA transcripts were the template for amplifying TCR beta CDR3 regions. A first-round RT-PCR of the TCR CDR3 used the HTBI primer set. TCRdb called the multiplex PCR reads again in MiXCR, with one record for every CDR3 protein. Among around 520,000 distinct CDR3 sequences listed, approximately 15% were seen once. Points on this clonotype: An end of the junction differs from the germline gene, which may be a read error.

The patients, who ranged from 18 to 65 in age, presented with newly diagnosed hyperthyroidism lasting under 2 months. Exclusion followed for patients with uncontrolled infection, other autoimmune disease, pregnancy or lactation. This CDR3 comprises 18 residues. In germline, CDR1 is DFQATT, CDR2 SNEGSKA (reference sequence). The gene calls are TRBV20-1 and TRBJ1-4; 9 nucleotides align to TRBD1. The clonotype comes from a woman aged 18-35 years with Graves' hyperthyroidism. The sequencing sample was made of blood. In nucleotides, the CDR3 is TGCAGTGCTAGAGTTAGTGTTTATCAGGACAGGGGTAGAGAAAGACTGTTTTTT. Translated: CSARVSVYQDRGRERLFF.